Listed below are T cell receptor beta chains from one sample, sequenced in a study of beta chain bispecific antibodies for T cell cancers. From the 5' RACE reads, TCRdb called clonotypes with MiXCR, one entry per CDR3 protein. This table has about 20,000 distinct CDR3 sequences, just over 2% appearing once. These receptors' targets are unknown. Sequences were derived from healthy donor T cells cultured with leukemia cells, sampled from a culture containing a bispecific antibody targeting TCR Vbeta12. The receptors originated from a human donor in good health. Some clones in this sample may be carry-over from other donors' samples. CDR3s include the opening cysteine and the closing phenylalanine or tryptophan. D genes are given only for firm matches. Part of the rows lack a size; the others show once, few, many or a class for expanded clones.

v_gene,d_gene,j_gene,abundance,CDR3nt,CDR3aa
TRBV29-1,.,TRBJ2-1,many,TGCAGCGTTGTACACAGGGCTAATGAGCAGTTCTTC,CSVVHRANEQFF
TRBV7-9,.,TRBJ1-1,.,TGTGCCAGCAGCTTAGAAGCATCATGGATGTACACTGAAGCTTTCTTT,CASSLEASWMYTEAFF
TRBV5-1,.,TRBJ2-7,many,TGCGCCAGCAGCTTGTGGTCTAGCGAGAGCTACGAGCAGTACTTC,CASSLWSSESYEQYF
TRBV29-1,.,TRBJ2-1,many,TGCAGCATAACGGTGGGGAGCTTCGCGTTCTTC,CSITVGSFAFF
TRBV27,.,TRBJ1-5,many,TGTGCCAGCGCGCGGGGTGAGGGCAATCAGCCCCAGCATTTT,CASARGEGNQPQHF
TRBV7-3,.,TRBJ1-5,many,TGTGCCAGCAGCCCACGGAGCCCGGGGGCCTACTATAGCAATCAGCCCCAGCATTTT,CASSPRSPGAYYSNQPQHF
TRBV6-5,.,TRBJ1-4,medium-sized,TGTGCCAGCAGTGCTCTTACTCAGGAGAGTTACGAAAAACTGTTTTTT,CASSALTQESYEKLFF
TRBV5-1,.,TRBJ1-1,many,TGCGCCAGCAGCTTTCGTCCAGATAGTGAAGCTTTCTTT,CASSFRPDSEAFF
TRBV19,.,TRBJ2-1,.,TGTGCCAGTCAGGCTTCGGGCGGCCTATACAATGAGCAGTTCTTC,CASQASGGLYNEQFF
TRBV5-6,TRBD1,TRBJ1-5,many,TGTGCCAGCAGCTTGATCCAGGGGGCGGATCAGCCCCAGCATTTT,CASSLIQGADQPQHF
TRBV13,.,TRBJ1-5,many,TGTGCCAGCAGCTTAGGGGGCCGAGGGAGCAATCAGCCCCAGCATTTT,CASSLGGRGSNQPQHF
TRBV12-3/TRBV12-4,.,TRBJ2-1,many,TGTGCCAGCAGTTTCCGTGGGGGGATAGGCAATGAGCAGTTCTTC,CASSFRGGIGNEQFF
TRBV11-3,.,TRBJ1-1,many,TGTGCCAGCAGTTCAGGGCCTGGCGCTGAAGCTTTCTTT,CASSSGPGAEAFF
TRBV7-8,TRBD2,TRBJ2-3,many,TGTGCCAGCAGCACCTTAATTCGGGGGGGGACAGATACGCAGTATTTT,CASSTLIRGGTDTQYF
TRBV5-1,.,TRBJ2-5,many,TGCGCCAGCAGCTTGAGAGAGACCCAGTACTTC,CASSLRETQYF
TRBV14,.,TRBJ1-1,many,TGTGCCAGCAGCCAAATTCTTGGGAACACTGAAGCTTTCTTT,CASSQILGNTEAFF
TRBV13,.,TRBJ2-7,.,TGTGCCAGCAGCTTTCAGAGCGGCTACGAGCAGTACTTC,CASSFQSGYEQYF
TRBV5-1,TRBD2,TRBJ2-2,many,TGCGCCAGCAGCGGACTAGCGGGGGGCACCGGGGAGCTGTTTTTT,CASSGLAGGTGELFF
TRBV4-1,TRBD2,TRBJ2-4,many,TGCGCCAGCAGCCAATTGCCGGGGGGAATTCAGTACTTC,CASSQLPGGIQYF
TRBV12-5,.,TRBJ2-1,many,TGTGCTAGTGGTTTTATGGGAGGCGGGGCCGACAATGAGCAGTTCTTC,CASGFMGGGADNEQFF
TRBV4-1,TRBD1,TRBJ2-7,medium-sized,TGCGCCAGCAGCCAAGCGGGACAGGGGTCCTACGAGCAGTACTTC,CASSQAGQGSYEQYF
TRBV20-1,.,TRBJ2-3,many,TGCAGTGCTAGGATCCCGGGCGGAGATACGCAGTATTTT,CSARIPGGDTQYF
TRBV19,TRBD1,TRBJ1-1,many,TGTGCCAGTGTACAGGGGGTGAACACTGAAGCTTTCTTT,CASVQGVNTEAFF
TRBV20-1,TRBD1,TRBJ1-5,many,TGCAGTGCCCGGGACAGGGGCTACAATCAGCCCCAGCATTTT,CSARDRGYNQPQHF
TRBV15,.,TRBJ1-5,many,TGTGCCACCAGCAGAGTCAGGGCGGGGAATCAGCCCCAGCATTTT,CATSRVRAGNQPQHF
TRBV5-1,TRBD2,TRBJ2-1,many,TGCGCCAGCAGCGGCGTCTTTGGGGGTAGCGGGGGAGAACCCAATGAGCAGTTCTTC,CASSGVFGGSGGEPNEQFF
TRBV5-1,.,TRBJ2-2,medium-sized,TGCGCCAGCAGCTTGTGGAACACCGGGGAGCTGTTTTTT,CASSLWNTGELFF
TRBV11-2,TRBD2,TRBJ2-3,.,TGTGCCAGCAGCTCTCCCCTAGCGGGGGGATCAGATACGCAGTATTTT,CASSSPLAGGSDTQYF
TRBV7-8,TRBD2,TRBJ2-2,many,TGTGCCAGCAGCTTAAACCGGGGGGGGACCGGGGAGCTGTTTTTT,CASSLNRGGTGELFF
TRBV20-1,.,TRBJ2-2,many,TGCAGTGCTAGAGTCCCTGGGACTTACACCGGGGAGCTGTTTTTT,CSARVPGTYTGELFF
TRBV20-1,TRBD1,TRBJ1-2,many,TGCAGTGCTAGAGGGGGACAGGGAGGGTTGGGGGGCTACACCTTC,CSARGGQGGLGGYTF
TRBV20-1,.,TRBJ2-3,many,TGCAGTGCTAGGGTTTTTGGGGTTTCCACAGATACGCAGTATTTT,CSARVFGVSTDTQYF
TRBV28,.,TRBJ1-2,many,TGTGCCAGCAGGGGAGGTGGGCAGGGAAGAGCTAACTATGGCTACACCTTC,CASRGGGQGRANYGYTF
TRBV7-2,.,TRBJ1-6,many,TGTGCCAGCAGCTCATGGACAGTTAATTCACCCCTCCACTTT,CASSSWTVNSPLHF
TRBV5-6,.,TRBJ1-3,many,TGTGCCAGCAGTTCCGGGTGGTCTGGAAACACCATATATTTT,CASSSGWSGNTIYF
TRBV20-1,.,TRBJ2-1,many,TGCAGTGCTAGAGATGATATAGGGGGGGGCTCCTACAATGAGCAGTTCTTC,CSARDDIGGGSYNEQFF
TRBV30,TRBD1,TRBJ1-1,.,TGTGCCTGGAGCTACAAGATGAACTCGGGACAGGGTGACGCTTTCTTT,CAWSYKMNSGQGDAFF
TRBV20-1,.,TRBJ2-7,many,TGCAGTGCCGTGGGATACGAGCAGTACTTC,CSAVGYEQYF
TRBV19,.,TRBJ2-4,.,TGTGCCAGTAGTTCGCCTTCAAAAAACATTCAGTACTTC,CASSSPSKNIQYF
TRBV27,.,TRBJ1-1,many,TGTGCCAGCAGTTTTTCGGGGATCGACACTGAAGCTTTCTTT,CASSFSGIDTEAFF
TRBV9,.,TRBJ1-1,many,TGTGCCAGCAGCGTAGGCCGACAGTCAGAGCGCGCTTTCTTT,CASSVGRQSERAFF
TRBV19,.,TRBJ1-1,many,TGTGCCAGTAGCCACGGTGGAACTGAAGCTTTCTTT,CASSHGGTEAFF
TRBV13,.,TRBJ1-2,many,TGTGCCAGCAGCTTCAGGGGCCTAGGCTATGGCTACACCTTC,CASSFRGLGYGYTF
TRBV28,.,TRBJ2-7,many,TGTGCCAGCAGTTTGTTGGGTTACGAGCAGTACTTC,CASSLLGYEQYF
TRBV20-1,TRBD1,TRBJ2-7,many,TGCAGTGCTAGAGATCCCGGACAGGGACTGTATTATTACGAGCAGTACTTC,CSARDPGQGLYYYEQYF
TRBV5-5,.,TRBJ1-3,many,TGTGCCAGCAGCTCCTTGCCGGCTGCAGGGACTTATGGAAACACCATATATTTT,CASSSLPAAGTYGNTIYF